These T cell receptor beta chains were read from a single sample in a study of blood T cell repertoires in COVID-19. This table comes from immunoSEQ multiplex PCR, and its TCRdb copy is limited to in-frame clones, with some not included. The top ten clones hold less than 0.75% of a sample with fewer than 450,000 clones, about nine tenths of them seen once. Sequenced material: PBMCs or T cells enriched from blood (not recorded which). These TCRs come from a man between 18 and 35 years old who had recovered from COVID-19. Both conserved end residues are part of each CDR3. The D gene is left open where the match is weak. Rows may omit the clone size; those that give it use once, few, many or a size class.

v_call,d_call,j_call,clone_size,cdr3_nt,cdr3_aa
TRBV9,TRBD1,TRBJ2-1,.,TGTGCCAGCAGCGTAGCAGGGGGCGACTACAATGAGCAGTTCTTC,CASSVAGGDYNEQFF
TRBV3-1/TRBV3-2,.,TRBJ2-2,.,TGTGCCAGCGAGCCAAGCCGCACACTATACACCGGGGAGCTGTTTTTT,CASEPSRTLYTGELFF
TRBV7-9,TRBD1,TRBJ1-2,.,TGTGCCAGCAGCCCGAGTTGGGGACAGGGCTATGGCTACACCTTC,CASSPSWGQGYGYTF
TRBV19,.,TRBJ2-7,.,TGTGCCAGTAGTATCGGGGGAGGTGATTACGAGCAGTACTTC,CASSIGGGDYEQYF
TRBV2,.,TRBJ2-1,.,TGTGCCAGCAGTGTTCTCAATGAGCAGTTCTTC,CASSVLNEQFF
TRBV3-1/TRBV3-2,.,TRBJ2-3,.,TGTGCCAGCAGTCCTACCCAGCGGATCACAGATACGCAGTATTTT,CASSPTQRITDTQYF
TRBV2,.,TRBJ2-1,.,TGTGCCAGCAGTGCAGAGAACAGTGGGGCGGATGAGCAGTTCTTC,CASSAENSGADEQFF
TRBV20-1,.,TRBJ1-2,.,TGCAGTGCTAGTCCGGGGGAAGCTAACTATGGCTACACCTTC,CSASPGEANYGYTF
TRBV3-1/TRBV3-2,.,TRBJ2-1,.,TGTGCCAGCAGCCAAGTATCGGGGAATGAGCAGTTCTTC,CASSQVSGNEQFF
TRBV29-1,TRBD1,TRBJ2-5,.,TGCAGCGTTGTTGGGACAGAAGAGACCCAGTACTTC,CSVVGTEETQYF
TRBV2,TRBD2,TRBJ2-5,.,TGTGCCAGCAGTGCACGGGGGCGGGAGGCCCAAGAGACCCAGTACTTC,CASSARGREAQETQYF
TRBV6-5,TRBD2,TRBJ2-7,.,TGTGCCAGCAGCTCACACTTAGCGGGGACCTACGAGCAGTACTTC,CASSSHLAGTYEQYF
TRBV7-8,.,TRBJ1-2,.,TGTGCCAGCAGCTTAGGGAGGGGAGAATTAGGGGGCTACACCTTC,CASSLGRGELGGYTF
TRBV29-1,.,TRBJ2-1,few,TGCAGCGTGAGAGCCGGGACTCAGTTTCAGTTCTTC,CSVRAGTQFQFF
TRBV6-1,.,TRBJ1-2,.,TGTGCCAGCAGTGAACTCAGGGGTGTCTATGGCTACACCTTC,CASSELRGVYGYTF
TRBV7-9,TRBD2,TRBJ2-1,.,TGTGCCAGCAGCCACACTAGCGGGGGGCAGAACGAGCAGTTCTTC,CASSHTSGGQNEQFF
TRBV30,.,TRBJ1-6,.,TGTGCCTGGGACATTACGGGATCACCCCTCCACTTT,CAWDITGSPLHF
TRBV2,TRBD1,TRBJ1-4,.,TGTGCCAGCACCAAGGGGGGGACAGGAGGAGAAAAACTGTTTTTT,CASTKGGTGGEKLFF
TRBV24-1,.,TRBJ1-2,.,TGTGCCACCAGTGATTCCCCCAATAACTATGGCTACACCTTC,CATSDSPNNYGYTF
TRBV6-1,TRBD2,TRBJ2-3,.,TGTGCCAGCAGTGAATGGCCTAGCGGGGGGAGCACAGATACGCAGTATTTT,CASSEWPSGGSTDTQYF
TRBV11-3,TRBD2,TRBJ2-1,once,TGTGCCAGCAGCCAGACTAGCGGGACCTACAATGAGCAGTTCTTC,CASSQTSGTYNEQFF
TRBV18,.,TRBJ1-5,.,TGTGCCAGCTCACCGGGGGGGAGCAATCAGCCCCAGCATTTT,CASSPGGSNQPQHF
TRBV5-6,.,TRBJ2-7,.,TGTGCCAGCAGTCTCGGCCAACAGGGCACCGAGCAGTACTTC,CASSLGQQGTEQYF
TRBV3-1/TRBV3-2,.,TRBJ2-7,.,TGTGCCAGCAGCCCGGCGTCGGGGGCCTACGAGCAGTACTTC,CASSPASGAYEQYF
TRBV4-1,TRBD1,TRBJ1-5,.,TGCGCCAGCAGCCAAGACCCCCTGGGACAGGTACATAGCAATCAGCCCCAGCATTTT,CASSQDPLGQVHSNQPQHF
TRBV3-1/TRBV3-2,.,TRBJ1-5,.,TGTGCCAGCAGCCAGGGAGGGGATCAGCCCCAGCATTTT,CASSQGGDQPQHF